The clone carrying this TCR beta chain was observed once. Data came from immunoSEQ multiplex PCR; TCRdb stores just in-frame clones and leaves some out. The repertoire holds 65,000 to 95,000 clones, with 90% as singletons. The germline gives CDR1 SGHNT, CDR2 YYREEE (reference sequence). The V and J ends lost 4 bases and 4 bases respectively, with 9 bases between them. This CDR3 has 14 residues. This specimen belongs to a study of OX40 agonist ivuxolimab in advanced cancers. Looking at the study overall: An agonistic human IgG2 monoclonal antibody against OX40 (CD134) was given.

This clonotype was obtained from an adult with an advanced solid tumor such as melanoma, head and neck, liver or kidney cancer. The sample was CD4+ or CD8+ T cells sorted from blood, taken in a trial of the OX40 agonist ivuxolimab. The genes are TRBV5-4 and TRBJ2-6; D unclear. This chain's CDR3 is CASSLSMGANVLTF. Written as DNA, the CDR3 is TGTGCCAGCAGCCTAAGTATGGGGGCCAACGTCCTGACTTTC. The variable domain in full, completed from reference TRBV5-4 and TRBJ2-6, reads ETGVTQSPTHLIKTRGQQVTLRCSSQSGHNTVSWYQQALGQGPQFIFQYYREEENGRGNFPPRFSGLQFPNYSSELNVNALELDDSALYLCASSLSMGANVLTFGAGSRLTVL.